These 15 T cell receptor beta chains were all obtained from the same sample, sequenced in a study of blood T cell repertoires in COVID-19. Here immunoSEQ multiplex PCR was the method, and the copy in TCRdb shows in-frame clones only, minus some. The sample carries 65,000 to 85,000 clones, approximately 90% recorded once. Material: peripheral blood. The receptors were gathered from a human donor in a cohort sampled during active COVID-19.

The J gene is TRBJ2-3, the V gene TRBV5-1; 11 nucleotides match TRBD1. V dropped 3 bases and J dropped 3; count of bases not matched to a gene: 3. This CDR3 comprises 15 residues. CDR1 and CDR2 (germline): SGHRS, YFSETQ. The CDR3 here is CASSSGQGATDTQYF. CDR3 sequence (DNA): TGCGCCAGCAGCTCCGGACAGGGGGCGACAGATACGCAGTATTTT.

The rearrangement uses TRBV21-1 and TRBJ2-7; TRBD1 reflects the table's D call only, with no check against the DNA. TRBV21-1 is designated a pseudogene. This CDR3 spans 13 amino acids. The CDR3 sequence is CARPGQGSYEQYF. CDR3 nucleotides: TGTGCCAGACCCGGACAGGGGTCCTACGAGCAGTACTTC.

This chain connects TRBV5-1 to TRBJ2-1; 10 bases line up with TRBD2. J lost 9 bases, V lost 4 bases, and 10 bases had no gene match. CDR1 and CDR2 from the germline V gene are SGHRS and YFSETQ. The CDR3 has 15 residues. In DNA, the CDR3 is TGCGCCAGCAGCACCATGTCTAGCGGGGGAGGTGAGCAGTTCTTC. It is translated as CASSTMSSGGGEQFF.

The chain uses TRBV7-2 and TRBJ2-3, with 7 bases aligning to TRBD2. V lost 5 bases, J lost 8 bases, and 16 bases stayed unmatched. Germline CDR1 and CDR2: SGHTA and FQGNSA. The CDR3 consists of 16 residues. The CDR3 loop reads CASSPLAASFRGTQYF. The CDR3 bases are TGTGCCAGCAGCCCCCTAGCGGCCTCATTCCGAGGTACGCAGTATTTT.

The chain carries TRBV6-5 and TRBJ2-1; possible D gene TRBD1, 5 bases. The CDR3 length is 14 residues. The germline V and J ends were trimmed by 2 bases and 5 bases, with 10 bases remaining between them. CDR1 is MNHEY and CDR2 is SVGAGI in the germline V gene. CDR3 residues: CASSYDSSNNEQFF. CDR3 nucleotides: TGTGCCAGCAGTTACGACAGCTCAAACAATGAGCAGTTCTTC.

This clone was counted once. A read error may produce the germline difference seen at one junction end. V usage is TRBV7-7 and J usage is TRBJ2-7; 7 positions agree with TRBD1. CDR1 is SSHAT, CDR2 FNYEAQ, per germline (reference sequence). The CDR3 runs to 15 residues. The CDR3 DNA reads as TGTGCTAGCAGCTCCGAAATGGGGACAGCCTACGAGCAGTACTTC. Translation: CASSSEMGTAYEQYF.

DNA of the CDR3: TGTGCCAGCAAGGAACAGGGGACCTCCTACGAGCAGTACTTC. Translated, it gives CASKEQGTSYEQYF. This sequence joins TRBV6-5 and TRBJ2-7; 7 bases map to TRBD1. The CDR3 sequence is 14 residues long. Germline V CDR1 and CDR2: MNHEY, SVGAGI. V lost 7 bases and J lost 0; bases outside the gene matches: 6.

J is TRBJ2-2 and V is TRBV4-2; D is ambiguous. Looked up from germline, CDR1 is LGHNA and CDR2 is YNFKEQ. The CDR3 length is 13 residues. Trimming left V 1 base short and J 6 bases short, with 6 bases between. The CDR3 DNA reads TGTGCCAGCAGCCAAGCCGGGTCCGGGGAGCTGTTTTTT. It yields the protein CASSQAGSGELFF.

Here the CDR3 reads CASSEGTGVRGYTF. For the CDR3, the DNA is TGTGCCAGCAGTGAAGGGACAGGGGTTCGTGGCTACACCTTC. This chain connects TRBV2 to TRBJ1-2, with 9 positions matching TRBD1. The V gene end was trimmed by 1 base and the J gene end by 7 bases; junction bases not matched to a gene: 4. The CDR3 consists of 14 residues. Germline CDR1 reads SNHLY; CDR2 reads FYNNEI.

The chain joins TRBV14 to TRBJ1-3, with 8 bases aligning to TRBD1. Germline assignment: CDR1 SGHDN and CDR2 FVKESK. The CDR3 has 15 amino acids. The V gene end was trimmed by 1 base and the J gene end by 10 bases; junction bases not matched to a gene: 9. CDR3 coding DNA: TGTGCCAGCAGCCAAGGCGGGGGACAGGTTAAGACCATATATTTT. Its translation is CASSQGGGQVKTIYF.

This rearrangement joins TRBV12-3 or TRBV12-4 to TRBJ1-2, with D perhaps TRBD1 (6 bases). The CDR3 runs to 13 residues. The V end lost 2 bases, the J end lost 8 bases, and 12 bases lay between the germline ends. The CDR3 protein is CASSLSPGEGYTF. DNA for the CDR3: TGTGCCAGCAGTTTATCCCCAGGGGAAGGCTACACCTTC.

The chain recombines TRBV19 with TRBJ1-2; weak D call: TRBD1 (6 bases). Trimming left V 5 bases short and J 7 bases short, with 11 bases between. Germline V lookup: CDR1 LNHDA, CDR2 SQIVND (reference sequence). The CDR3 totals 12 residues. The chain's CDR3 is CASSVQGGGYTF. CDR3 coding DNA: TGTGCCAGTAGTGTACAGGGTGGTGGCTACACCTTC. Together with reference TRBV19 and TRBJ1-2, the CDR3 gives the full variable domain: DGGITQSPKYLFRKEGQNVTLSCEQNLNHDAMYWYRQDPGQGLRLIYYSQIVNDFQKGDIAEGYSVSREKKESFPLTVTSAQKNPTAFYLCASSVQGGGYTFGSGTRLTVV.

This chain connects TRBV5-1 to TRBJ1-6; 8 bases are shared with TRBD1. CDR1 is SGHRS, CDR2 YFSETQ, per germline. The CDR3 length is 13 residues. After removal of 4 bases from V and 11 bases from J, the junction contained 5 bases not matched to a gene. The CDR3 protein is CASSPGQGTPLHF. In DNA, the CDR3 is TGCGCCAGCAGCCCCGGACAGGGAACACCCCTCCACTTT.

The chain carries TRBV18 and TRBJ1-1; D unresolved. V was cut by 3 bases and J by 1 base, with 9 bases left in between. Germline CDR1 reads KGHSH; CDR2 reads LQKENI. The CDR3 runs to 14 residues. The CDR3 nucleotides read TGTGCCAGCTCACCCATAGAGGCGAACACTGAAGCTTTCTTT. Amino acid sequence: CASSPIEANTEAFF.

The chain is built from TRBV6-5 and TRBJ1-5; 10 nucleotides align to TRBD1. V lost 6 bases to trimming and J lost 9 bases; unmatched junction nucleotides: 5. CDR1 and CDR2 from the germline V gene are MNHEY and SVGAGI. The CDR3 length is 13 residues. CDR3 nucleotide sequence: TGTGCCAGCAGCGGACAGGGGGGCCCGCCCCAGCATTTT. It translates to CASSGQGGPPQHF.